Following are 25 T cell receptor beta chains from one sample sequenced in a study of cytomegalovirus exposure and HLA in healthy donors. Researchers ran the PCR with 60 Vbeta and 13 Jbeta primers. TCRdb keeps only in-frame clones here, not all; method: immunoSEQ multiplex PCR. This table holds about 170,000 clones, around 62% found once. Sequencing input: PBMCs. The receptors come from a man in his forties or fifties in good health and CMV-seronegative.

CDR3 residues: CASRTSNGEQYF. The CDR3 bases are TGTGCCAGCAGGACTTCGAATGGGGAGCAGTACTTC. This chain connects TRBV6-6 to TRBJ2-7, with D hard to call. CDR1 is MNHNY and CDR2 is SVGAGI in the germline V gene (reference sequence). The ends were cut back, 6 bases at V and 7 bases at J, with 13 bases in the middle. This CDR3 is built from 12 residues.

This clone was detected once. J is TRBJ2-7 and V is TRBV11-2; 8 nucleotides match TRBD2. There are 16 residues in the CDR3. Germline V gene sequence: CDR1 SGHAT, CDR2 FQNNGV. The ends lost 5 bases at V and 0 bases at J; junction bases unmatched: 9. CDR3: CASSTTSGTSSYEQYF. DNA of the CDR3: TGTGCCAGCAGCACAACTAGCGGAACGAGCTCCTACGAGCAGTACTTC.

The V gene is TRBV6-6, the J gene TRBJ2-1, with D tentatively TRBD1 (6 bases). Germline V gene sequence: CDR1 MNHNY, CDR2 SVGAGI (reference sequence). V lost 8 bases, J lost 4 bases, and 12 bases lay in between. The CDR3 covers 13 residues. CDR3 DNA: TGTGCCAGCGACAGAGACAGGTACAATGAGCAGTTCTTC. Protein: CASDRDRYNEQFF.

The J gene is TRBJ2-7, the V gene TRBV7-2; 11 bases are a match to TRBD2. Unmatched junction bases numbered 7, after V lost 2 bases and J lost 7 bases. Germline CDR1 SGHTA, CDR2 FQGNSA. The CDR3 sequence is 15 residues long. This chain's CDR3 is CASSLILAGGREQYF. The CDR3 DNA follows: TGTGCCAGCAGCTTAATTTTAGCGGGAGGGCGAGAGCAGTACTTC.

The rearrangement links TRBV4-1 to TRBJ2-1, with 8 positions matching TRBD2. CDR1 and CDR2 (germline): MGHRA, YSYEKL. V trimming: 4 bases; J trimming: 5 bases; junction bases outside the gene matches: 7. This CDR3 spans 15 amino acids. The DNA of the CDR3 is TGCGCCAGCAGCCTCCCGGGACTAGGTAACAATGAGCAGTTCTTC. It specifies CASSLPGLGNNEQFF.

The chain recombines TRBV11-2 with TRBJ2-3, with 10 bases that match TRBD2. CDR1 and CDR2 (germline): SGHAT, FQNNGV. This CDR3 has 16 residues. With V trimmed by 5 bases and J by 4 bases, 9 bases remained unmatched. The CDR3 DNA is TGTGCCAGCAGCGGTCTAGCGGGAGTAAGTTCAGATACGCAGTATTTT. This translates into CASSGLAGVSSDTQYF.

This chain joins TRBV19 and TRBJ1-6; 8 bases line up with TRBD1. The CDR3 runs to 14 residues. Germline lookup yields CDR1 LNHDA and CDR2 SQIVND (reference sequence). The V and J ends lost 8 bases and 7 bases, in that order; junction bases with no gene match: 7. DNA for the CDR3: TGTGCCAGTGCACCGGGACAGGAAAATTCACCCCTCCACTTT. Its protein product is CASAPGQENSPLHF.

The CDR3 protein is CASSQDPGEETQYF. CDR3 DNA sequence: TGCGCCAGCAGCCAAGATCCAGGGGAAGAGACCCAGTACTTC. V gene TRBV4-1 combines with J gene TRBJ2-5; a possible D gene is TRBD1 (6 bases). Trimming left V 0 bases short and J 3 bases short, with 8 bases between. CDR1 and CDR2 from the germline V gene are MGHRA and YSYEKL. The CDR3 spans 14 residues.

This clone was seen more than once but under ten times. This rearrangement joins TRBV5-6 to TRBJ1-6; no clear D. Trimming shortened V by 1 base and J by 5 bases, and 7 bases separated the two germline ends. Germline CDR1 reads SGHDT; CDR2 reads YYEEEE. The CDR3 runs 14 residues. DNA of the CDR3: TGTGCCAGCAGCTTGCAGGTCCATAATTCACCCCTCCACTTT. Its protein is CASSLQVHNSPLHF.

The genes are TRBV30 and TRBJ2-3; 9 bases match TRBD2. The CDR3 has 13 amino acids. Germline CDR1 GTSNPN, CDR2 SVGIG (reference sequence). The J segment lost 3 bases and the V segment lost 4 bases, leaving 2 bases of the junction unmatched. In DNA form, the CDR3 reads TGTGCCTGGACTAGCGGGGTGACAGATACGCAGTATTTT. Residues: CAWTSGVTDTQYF.

This chain links TRBV4-3 with TRBJ2-3; perhaps TRBD1 as D (7 bases). Germline V CDR1 and CDR2: LGHNA, YSLEER. Trimming pared 0 bases from V and 8 bases from J, leaving 15 bases between. This CDR3 comprises 15 residues. The CDR3 region has the DNA TGCGCCAGCAGCCAAGACAGGGGGTACGGGGGTACGCAGTATTTT. Its translation is CASSQDRGYGGTQYF.

This CDR3 reads CASSLDPSGGYNEQFF. In DNA, the CDR3 is TGCGCCAGCAGCTTGGATCCTAGCGGGGGATACAATGAGCAGTTCTTC. The genes are TRBV5-1 and TRBJ2-1, with 10 bases that match TRBD2. The CDR3 has 16 amino acids. After removal of 0 bases from V and 4 bases from J, the junction contained 4 bases not matched to a gene. Germline CDR1 and CDR2: SGHRS and YFSETQ.

The chain recombines TRBV5-1 with TRBJ2-1; D unresolved. There are 14 residues in the CDR3. V was trimmed by 0 bases and J by 1 base, leaving 5 bases between them. The germline V gene encodes CDR1 SGHRS and CDR2 YFSETQ. CDR3 DNA sequence: TGCGCCAGCAGCTTGGCTCAGTCCTACAATGAGCAGTTCTTC. Amino acids: CASSLAQSYNEQFF.

This clone was counted a few times. The genes are TRBV15 and TRBJ2-1; 8 nucleotides align to TRBD2. The CDR3 runs 15 residues. V lost 5 bases to trimming and J lost 1 base; unmatched junction nucleotides: 4. CDR1 and CDR2 from the germline V gene are LNHNV and YYDKDF (reference sequence). The CDR3 DNA sequence: TGTGCCACCAGCCCGAGCGGGAGTTCCTACAATGAGCAGTTCTTC. Encoded protein: CATSPSGSSYNEQFF.

CDR3 coding DNA: TGCGCCAGCAGCTTGGTTCCCGGTGCGGATACGCAGTATTTT. Residues: CASSLVPGADTQYF. The chain combines TRBV5-1 with TRBJ2-3; D is unclear. The CDR3 totals 14 residues. CDR1 SGHRS and CDR2 YFSETQ come from the germline V gene. The V and J ends lost 0 bases and 6 bases respectively, with 11 bases between them.

The chain combines TRBV7-2 with TRBJ2-5; weak D call: TRBD1 (5 bases). Looked up from germline, CDR1 is SGHTA and CDR2 is FQGNSA. V gave up 5 bases and J gave up 5 bases, with 12 bases separating them. This CDR3 contains 13 residues. CDR3 loop: CASSQGRAETQYF. DNA for the CDR3: TGTGCCAGCAGCCAGGGTAGGGCGGAGACCCAGTACTTC.

V is TRBV15 and J is TRBJ2-2; D is unresolved. The CDR3 length is 15 residues. CDR1 is LNHNV and CDR2 is YYDKDF in the germline V gene (reference sequence). Trimming took off 1 base at V and 2 bases at J, with 8 bases between the two ends. The CDR3 is CATSRAGRNTGELFF. For the CDR3, the DNA is TGTGCCACCAGCAGAGCAGGTCGAAACACCGGGGAGCTGTTTTTT.

This chain uses TRBV30 with TRBJ1-4, with TRBD1 matching over 7 bases. The germline gives CDR1 GTSNPN, CDR2 SVGIG (reference sequence). Germline trimming cut 5 bases from V and 7 bases from J; bases unmatched to any gene: 4. This CDR3 contains 12 residues. The CDR3 nucleotides are TGTGCCTGGGACAGGGCCCGTGAAAAACTGTTTTTT. Protein product: CAWDRAREKLFF.

The gene calls are TRBV6-6 and TRBJ2-5; 8 positions match TRBD2. This CDR3 spans 15 amino acids. The germline CDR1 and CDR2 sequences are MNHNY and SVGAGI (reference sequence). Losses at the gene ends were 7 bases for V and 5 bases for J; bases not matched to a gene: 12. The CDR3 nucleotides are TGTGCCAGCAACGACTCCGGGGGGGGCTGGGAGACCCAGTACTTC. It is translated as CASNDSGGGWETQYF.

This clone was detected only once. This chain joins TRBV7-2 and TRBJ2-7; a weak D match, TRBD2 (6 bases). This CDR3 comprises 15 residues. V lost 2 bases and J 1 base, leaving 12 bases between the germline ends. Germline V CDR1 and CDR2: SGHTA, FQGNSA. The CDR3 reads CASSLFPGLSYEQYF. CDR3 nucleotides: TGTGCCAGCAGCTTATTTCCCGGACTATCCTACGAGCAGTACTTC.

This chain connects TRBV5-4 to TRBJ1-2, with D tentatively TRBD1 (5 bases). Trimming shortened V by 0 bases and J by 7 bases, and 13 bases separated the two germline ends. Germline loops: CDR1 SGHNT, CDR2 YYREEE (reference sequence). The CDR3 extends over 14 amino acids. In DNA form, the CDR3 reads TGTGCCAGCAGCTTGGAACCGGCAGGGTCTGGCTACACCTTC. Its protein is CASSLEPAGSGYTF.

This clone was found a few times. CDR3 amino acids: CASSLLGGGNSPLHF. For the CDR3, the DNA is TGTGCCAGCAGCTTATTAGGGGGGGGTAATTCACCCCTCCACTTT. The chain links TRBV7-2 to TRBJ1-6, with D perhaps TRBD1 (6 bases). CDR1 and CDR2 (germline): SGHTA, FQGNSA. The CDR3 contains 15 residues. The V end lost 2 bases, the J end lost 6 bases, and 11 bases lay between the germline ends.

The CDR3 DNA reads as TGCAGCGTTGAAGATCCCAGGGGAAGAAACACCATATATTTT. This sequence encodes CSVEDPRGRNTIYF. This chain links TRBV29-1 with TRBJ1-3, with D perhaps matching TRBD1 (6 bases). From germline, CDR1 is SQVTM and CDR2 ANQGSEA. This CDR3 contains 14 residues. V was trimmed by 0 bases and J by 5 bases, leaving 11 bases between them.

This clone was seen only a few times. The chain recombines TRBV23-1 with TRBJ2-6; 7 bases are a match to TRBD1. TRBV23-1 is sorted into the ORF group, with uncertain function. With 4 bases clipped from V and 0 bases from J, the junction kept 12 bases outside the gene matches. The CDR3 runs to 19 residues. The CDR3 spells CASSRIQGKLDSGANVLTF. CDR3 nucleotides: TGCGCCAGCAGTCGAATACAGGGGAAGCTGGACTCTGGGGCCAACGTCCTGACTTTC.

There are a few counts of this clone. One junction end does not reproduce the germline sequence, and a read error may be involved. The chain carries TRBV29-1 and TRBJ2-5; D gene unclear. This CDR3 is built from 12 residues. Germline V gene sequence: CDR1 SQVTM, CDR2 ANQGSEA. The CDR3 reads CSVEGASETQYF. The CDR3, as DNA: TGCAGCGTGGAAGGCGCTTCGGAGACCCAGTACTTC.